This T cell receptor (beta chain) originates from a study of cytotoxic CD8 clonotypes in ibrutinib-treated CLL. This clone has a handful of counts. As yet, its antigen is unknown. TCRdb keeps only in-frame clones here, not all; method: immunoSEQ multiplex PCR. The data hold tens of thousands of clones, with roughly 77% observed a single time. Looked up from germline, CDR1 is SEHNR and CDR2 is FQNEAQ (reference sequence). The CDR3 is made up of 12 amino acids. V lost 5 bases and J 6 bases, leaving 10 bases between the germline ends. Study observations and caveats: Against age-matched healthy donors, baseline clonality ran higher and tracked circulating CD8+ T-cell counts. The study sampled sustained-remission and progressing patients at different times. Public clonotypes were uncommon and contracted or stayed stable on treatment.

This chain connects TRBV7-9 to TRBJ1-1, with D hard to call. The specimen comprised PBMCs, sampled after 12 months of ibrutinib treatment. The clonotype originates from a human donor with chronic lymphocytic leukemia. The CDR3 sequence: CASSLPLAEAFF. The DNA of the CDR3 is TGTGCCAGCAGCCTGCCCTTGGCTGAAGCTTTCTTT.